This is a list of T cell receptor beta chains from one sample in a study of CD4 T cells in relation to SARS-CoV-2 and coronaviruses. For these TCRs, the target antigens are not known. Only in-frame clones appear in the TCRdb table, and some are missing; sequencing was by immunoSEQ multiplex PCR. The sample has under 20,000 clones; about 81% are singletons. Material: CD4+ T cells from PBMCs, cultured in vitro. Receptors originate from a human donor in good health. Each CDR3 is given with its conserved first and last residue. A D gene is named only where the DNA matches it firmly. Expanded clones get a size class; other rows say once, few or many, or leave the size out.

TRBJ1-1 | - | once | TRBV25-1 | CASRRTAAETEAFF | TGTGCCAGCCGTCGGACAGCCGCGGAAACTGAAGCTTTCTTT
TRBJ1-5 | - | few | TRBV7-9 | CASSLDNQPQHF | TGTGCCAGCAGCTTAGATAATCAGCCCCAGCATTTT
TRBJ2-7 | - | - | TRBV5-8 | CASSLPGPYEQYF | TGTGCCAGCAGCTTGCCGGGACCCTACGAGCAGTACTTC
TRBJ2-7 | - | - | TRBV10-3 | CAIRPGVSYEQYF | TGTGCCATCAGGCCAGGGGTATCCTACGAGCAGTACTTC
TRBJ1-5 | TRBD1 | - | TRBV2 | CASRTGGNQPQHF | TGTGCCAGCAGAACAGGGGGTAATCAGCCCCAGCATTTT
TRBJ1-6 | TRBD1 | - | TRBV3-1/TRBV3-2 | CASSPRDRGVSALHF | TGTGCCAGCAGCCCCCGGGACAGGGGAGTGAGTGCCCTCCACTTT
TRBJ2-5 | - | - | TRBV18 | CASSPNRDETQYF | TGTGCCAGCTCACCGAATAGGGACGAGACCCAGTACTTC
TRBJ2-3 | - | - | TRBV4-3 | CASSQDGLNTDTQYF | TGCGCCAGCAGCCAAGACGGGCTCAACACAGATACGCAGTATTTT
TRBJ1-2 | - | few | TRBV5-4 | CASSLDVGLGYGYTF | TGTGCCAGCAGCTTGGATGTGGGATTAGGGTATGGCTACACCTTC
TRBJ1-4 | - | - | TRBV7-9 | CASSFRGRNEKLFF | TGTGCCAGCAGCTTTAGGGGGAGGAATGAAAAACTGTTTTTT
TRBJ2-7 | TRBD1 | - | TRBV30 | CAWSRDRAYEQYF | TGTGCCTGGAGCCGGGACAGGGCCTACGAGCAGTACTTC
TRBJ1-2 | TRBD1 | - | TRBV6-6 | CASRRGDRGASYGYTF | TGTGCCAGCAGAAGGGGGGACAGGGGGGCGAGCTATGGCTACACCTTC
TRBJ1-1 | TRBD1 | - | TRBV3-1/TRBV3-2 | CASSQGSDRVPFF | TGTGCCAGCAGCCAAGGCTCTGACAGGGTACCTTTCTTT
TRBJ2-7 | TRBD1 | - | TRBV3-1/TRBV3-2 | CASSQEGTGGKYF | TGTGCCAGCAGCCAAGAGGGGACAGGGGGCAAGTACTTC
TRBJ2-1 | TRBD1 | - | TRBV5-4 | CASSPGLEDRAPFF | TGTGCCAGCAGCCCTGGCCTTGAGGACAGGGCACCTTTCTTC
TRBJ2-5 | TRBD2 | - | TRBV27 | CASSPYLAGEETQYF | TGTGCCAGCAGTCCCTACTTAGCGGGAGAGGAGACCCAGTACTTC
TRBJ1-2 | - | - | TRBV5-4 | CASSFSGYGYTF | TGTGCCAGCAGCTTTTCGGGGTATGGCTACACCTTC
TRBJ1-3 | - | few | TRBV4-3 | CASSQEVRARSGNTIYF | TGCGCCAGCAGCCAAGAGGTCAGGGCCCGCTCTGGAAACACCATATATTTT
TRBJ1-5 | - | - | TRBV5-4 | CASSLQGPGQPQHF | TGTGCCAGCAGCTTACAGGGTCCAGGGCAGCCCCAGCATTTT
TRBJ2-7 | - | few | TRBV21-1 | CASRMFGTAYEQYF | TGTGCCAGCAGGATGTTCGGGACGGCCTACGAGCAGTACTTC
TRBJ1-1 | - | - | TRBV5-6 | CASSFGGGVGTEAFF | TGTGCCAGCAGCTTTGGTGGTGGAGTAGGGACTGAAGCTTTCTTT
TRBJ2-1 | - | - | TRBV3-1/TRBV3-2 | CASSQTRTRGSEQFF | TGTGCCAGCAGCCAAACCCGGACGCGAGGTAGTGAGCAGTTCTTC
TRBJ2-1 | - | - | TRBV7-2 | CASSLHSGRVSYNEQFF | TGTGCCAGCAGCTTACACTCAGGGCGGGTCTCCTACAATGAGCAGTTCTTC
TRBJ1-5 | - | - | TRBV11-2 | CASSSGTNNQPQHF | TGTGCCAGCAGCTCAGGGACAAACAATCAGCCCCAGCATTTT
TRBJ2-5 | - | - | TRBV6-6 | CASSYSQVQETQYF | TGTGCCAGCAGTTACTCCCAGGTCCAAGAGACCCAGTACTTC
TRBJ2-3 | - | - | TRBV4-2 | CASSQAKASGTDTQYF | TGTGCCAGCAGCCAAGCGAAAGCCAGTGGCACAGATACGCAGTATTTT
TRBJ2-7 | - | - | TRBV18 | CASSPRDEQYF | TGTGCCAGCTCACCACGCGACGAGCAGTACTTC
TRBJ1-1 | - | - | TRBV6-1 | CASSEGRINTEAFF | TGTGCCAGCAGTGAAGGCAGGATAAACACTGAAGCTTTCTTT
TRBJ1-1 | TRBD1 | - | TRBV10-3 | CATQLADRERGTEAFF | TGTGCCACCCAGCTTGCGGACAGGGAACGGGGCACTGAAGCTTTCTTT
TRBJ2-7 | TRBD2 | - | TRBV6-5 | CASSYSASGSSYEQYF | TGTGCCAGCAGTTACTCAGCTAGCGGTAGCTCCTACGAGCAGTACTTC
TRBJ1-3 | - | - | TRBV5-1 | CASSLAIGGDFGNTIYF | TGCGCCAGCAGCTTGGCCATCGGGGGGGACTTTGGAAACACCATATATTTT
TRBJ1-5 | - | - | TRBV7-2 | CASSPTVYSNQPQHF | TGTGCCAGCAGCCCGACGGTTTATAGCAATCAGCCCCAGCATTTT
TRBJ1-5 | TRBD1 | few | TRBV7-8 | CASSRDSRGGQPQHF | TGTGCCAGCAGCCGGGACAGTAGGGGCGGTCAGCCCCAGCATTTT
TRBJ2-6 | - | - | TRBV5-1 | CASSLGAFSGANVLTF | TGCGCCAGCAGCTTGGGAGCCTTCTCTGGGGCCAACGTCCTGACTTTC
TRBJ2-7 | - | - | TRBV7-2 | CASSSSSYEQYF | TGTGCCAGCAGCTCGAGCTCCTACGAGCAGTACTTC
TRBJ2-7 | TRBD1 | - | TRBV7-2 | CASSAQGERVDEQYF | TGTGCCAGCAGCGCTCAGGGGGAACGGGTCGACGAGCAGTACTTC
TRBJ2-3 | - | - | TRBV7-8 | CASSLLLRVHTDTQYF | TGTGCCAGCAGCTTATTATTGCGGGTCCACACAGATACGCAGTATTTT
TRBJ1-2 | - | few | TRBV13 | CASSLGQRGYGYTF | TGTGCCAGCAGCTTAGGACAGAGGGGCTATGGCTACACCTTC
TRBJ2-7 | TRBD1 | - | TRBV2 | CASREQGTYEQYF | TGTGCCAGCAGGGAACAGGGGACCTACGAGCAGTACTTC
TRBJ1-5 | TRBD1 | - | TRBV18 | CASSPQGTDNQPQHF | TGTGCCAGCTCACCACAGGGGACAGACAATCAGCCCCAGCATTTT
TRBJ1-2 | TRBD1 | - | TRBV6-4 | CASSESTGANYGYTF | TGTGCCAGCAGTGAGTCGACAGGGGCCAACTATGGCTACACCTTC